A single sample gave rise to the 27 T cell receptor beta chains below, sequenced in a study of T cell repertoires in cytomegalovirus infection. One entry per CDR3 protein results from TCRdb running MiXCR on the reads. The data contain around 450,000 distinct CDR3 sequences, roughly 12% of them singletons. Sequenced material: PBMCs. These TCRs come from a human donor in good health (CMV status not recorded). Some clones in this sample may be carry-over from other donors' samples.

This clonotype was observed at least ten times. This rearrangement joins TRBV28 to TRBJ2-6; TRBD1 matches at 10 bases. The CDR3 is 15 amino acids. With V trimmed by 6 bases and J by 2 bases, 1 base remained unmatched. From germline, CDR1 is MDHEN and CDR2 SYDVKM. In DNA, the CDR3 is TGTGCCAGCAGGACAGGGGGCGCTGGGGCCAACGTCCTGACTTTC. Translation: CASRTGGAGANVLTF. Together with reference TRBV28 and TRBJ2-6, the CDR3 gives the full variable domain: DVKVTQSSRYLVKRTGEKVFLECVQDMDHENMFWYRQDPGLGLRLIYFSYDVKMKEKGDIPEGYSVSREKKERFSLILESASTNQTSMYLCASRTGGAGANVLTFGAGSRLTVL.

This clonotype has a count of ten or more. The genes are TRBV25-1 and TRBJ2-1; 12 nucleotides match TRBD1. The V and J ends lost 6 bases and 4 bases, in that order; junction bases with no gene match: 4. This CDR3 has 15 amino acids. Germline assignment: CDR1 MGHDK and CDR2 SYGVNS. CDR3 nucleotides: TGTGCCAGCAGGACGGGACAGGGGGCTTACAATGAGCAGTTCTTC. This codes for CASRTGQGAYNEQFF.

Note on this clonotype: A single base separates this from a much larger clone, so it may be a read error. CDR3 residues: CASSYSLRADLNNEQYF. As DNA, the CDR3 is TGTGCCAGCAGTTACTCGCTCCGGGCAGATTTAAACAATGAGCAGTACTTC. The chain combines TRBV6-5 with TRBJ2-1, with no clear D. The J call is uncertain, as TRBJ2-7 better fits the DNA end. Germline-derived CDR1 and CDR2 are MNHEY and SVGAGI. This CDR3 is built from 17 residues.

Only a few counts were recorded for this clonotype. CDR3 in DNA: TGTGCCAGCACCGCGACCCCCCAGCAGCCCCAGCATTTT. It translates to CASTATPQQPQHF. The V call is TRBV6-5, the J call TRBJ1-5; D unclear. Germline V gene lookup returns CDR1 MNHEY and CDR2 SVGAGI. Trimming left V 7 bases short and J 7 bases short, with 14 bases between. The CDR3 sequence is 13 residues long.

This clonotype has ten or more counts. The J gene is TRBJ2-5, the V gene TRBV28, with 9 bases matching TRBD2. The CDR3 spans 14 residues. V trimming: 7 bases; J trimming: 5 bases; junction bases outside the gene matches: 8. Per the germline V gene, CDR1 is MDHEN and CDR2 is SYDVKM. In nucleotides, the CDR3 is TGTGCCAGCAATCCGGGGCGGGAGGGGGAGACCCAGTACTTC. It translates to CASNPGREGETQYF.

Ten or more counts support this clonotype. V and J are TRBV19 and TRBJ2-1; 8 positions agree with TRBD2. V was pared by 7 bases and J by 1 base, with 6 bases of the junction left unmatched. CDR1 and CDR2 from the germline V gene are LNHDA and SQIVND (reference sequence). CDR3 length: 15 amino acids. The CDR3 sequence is CASTPLAGSYNEQFF. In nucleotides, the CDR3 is TGTGCCAGTACTCCCTTAGCGGGATCCTACAATGAGCAGTTCTTC.

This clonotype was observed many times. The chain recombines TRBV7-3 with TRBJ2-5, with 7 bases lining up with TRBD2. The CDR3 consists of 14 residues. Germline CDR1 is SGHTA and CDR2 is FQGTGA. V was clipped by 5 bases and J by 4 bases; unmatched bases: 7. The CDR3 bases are TGTGCCAGCAGCCTCGGAATAGCGGGAGAGACCCAGTACTTC. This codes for CASSLGIAGETQYF.

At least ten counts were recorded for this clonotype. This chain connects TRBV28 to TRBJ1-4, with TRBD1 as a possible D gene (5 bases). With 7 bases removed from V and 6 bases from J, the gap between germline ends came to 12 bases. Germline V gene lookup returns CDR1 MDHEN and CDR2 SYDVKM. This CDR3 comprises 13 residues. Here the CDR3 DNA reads TGTGCCAGCAAGACGGGGCGATATGAAAAACTGTTTTTT. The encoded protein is CASKTGRYEKLFF. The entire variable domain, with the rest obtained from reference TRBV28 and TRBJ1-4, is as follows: DVKVTQSSRYLVKRTGEKVFLECVQDMDHENMFWYRQDPGLGLRLIYFSYDVKMKEKGDIPEGYSVSREKKERFSLILESASTNQTSMYLCASKTGRYEKLFFGSGTQLSVL.

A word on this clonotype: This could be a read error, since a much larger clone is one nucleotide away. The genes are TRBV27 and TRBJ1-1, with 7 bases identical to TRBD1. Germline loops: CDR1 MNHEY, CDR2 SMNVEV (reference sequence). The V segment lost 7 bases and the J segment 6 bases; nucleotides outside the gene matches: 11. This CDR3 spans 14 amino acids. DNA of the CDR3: TGTGCCAGCAACCGACAGGGACCCAACCCTGAAGCTTTCTTT. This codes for CASNRQGPNPEAFF.

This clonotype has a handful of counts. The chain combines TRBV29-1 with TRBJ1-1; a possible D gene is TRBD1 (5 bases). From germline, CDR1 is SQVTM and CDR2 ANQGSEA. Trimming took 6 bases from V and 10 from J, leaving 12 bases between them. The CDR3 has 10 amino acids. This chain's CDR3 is CSVGDFLAFF. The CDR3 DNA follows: TGCAGCGTAGGGGATTTCTTAGCTTTCTTT.

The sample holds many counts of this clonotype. The CDR3 region is CASSTYRGSGNTIYF. The DNA of the CDR3 is TGTGCCAGCAGCACTTACAGGGGGTCTGGAAACACCATATATTTT. The chain combines TRBV5-4 with TRBJ1-3, with 8 positions matching TRBD1. Germline assignment: CDR1 SGHNT and CDR2 YYREEE (reference sequence). The CDR3 extends over 15 amino acids. V trimming: 4 bases; J trimming: 1 base; junction bases outside the gene matches: 4.

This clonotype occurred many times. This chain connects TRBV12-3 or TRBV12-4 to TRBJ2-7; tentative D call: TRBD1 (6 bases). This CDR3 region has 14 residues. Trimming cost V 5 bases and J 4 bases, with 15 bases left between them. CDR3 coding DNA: TGTGCCAGCAGTAAACAGGGCGACCTGTACGAGCAGTACTTC. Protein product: CASSKQGDLYEQYF.

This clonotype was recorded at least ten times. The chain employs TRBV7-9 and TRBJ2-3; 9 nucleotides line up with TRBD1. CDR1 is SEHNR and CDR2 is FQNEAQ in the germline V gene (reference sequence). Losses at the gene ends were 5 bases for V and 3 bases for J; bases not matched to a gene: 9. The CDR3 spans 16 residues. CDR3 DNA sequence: TGTGCCAGCAGCCCAGCGACAGGGGGAAGTACAGATACGCAGTATTTT. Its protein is CASSPATGGSTDTQYF.

The CDR3 DNA reads TGTGCCTGGACCCGCGGGAGCCAGGTGACCGGGGAGCTGTTTTTT. Translating it yields CAWTRGSQVTGELFF. J is TRBJ2-2 and V is TRBV30, with 7 bases lining up with TRBD2. After removal of 4 bases from V and 5 bases from J, the junction contained 10 bases not matched to a gene. CDR1 and CDR2 (germline): GTSNPN, SVGIG (reference sequence). The CDR3 length is 15 residues.

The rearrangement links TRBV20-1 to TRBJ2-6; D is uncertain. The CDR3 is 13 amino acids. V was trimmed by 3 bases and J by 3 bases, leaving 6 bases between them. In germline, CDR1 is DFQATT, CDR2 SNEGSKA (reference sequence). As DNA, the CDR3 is TGCAGTGCTAGGGTGGATGGGGCCAACGTCCTGACTTTC. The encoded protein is CSARVDGANVLTF.

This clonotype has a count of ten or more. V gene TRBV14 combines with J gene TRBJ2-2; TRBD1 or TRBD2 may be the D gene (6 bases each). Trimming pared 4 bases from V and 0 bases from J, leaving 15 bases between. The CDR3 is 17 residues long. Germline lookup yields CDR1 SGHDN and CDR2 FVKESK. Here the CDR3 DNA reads TGTGCCAGCAGCCTAGGGTGGGGGGCGTCGAACACCGGGGAGCTGTTTTTT. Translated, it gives CASSLGWGASNTGELFF.

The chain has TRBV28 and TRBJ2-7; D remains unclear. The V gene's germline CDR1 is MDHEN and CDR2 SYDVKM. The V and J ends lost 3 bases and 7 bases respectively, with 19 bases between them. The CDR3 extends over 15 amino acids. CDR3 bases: TGTGCCAGCAGTTTGGGTGTCGGGCCAGTGGGAGAGCAGTACTTC. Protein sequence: CASSLGVGPVGEQYF.

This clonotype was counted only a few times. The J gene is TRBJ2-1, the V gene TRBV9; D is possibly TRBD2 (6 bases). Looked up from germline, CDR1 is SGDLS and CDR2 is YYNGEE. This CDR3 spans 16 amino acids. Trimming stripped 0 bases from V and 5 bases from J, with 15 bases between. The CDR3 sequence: CASSVGRLGKNNEQFF. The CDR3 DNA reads TGTGCCAGCAGCGTAGGACGACTAGGGAAAAACAATGAGCAGTTCTTC.

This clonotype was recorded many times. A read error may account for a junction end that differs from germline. CDR3 DNA: TGTGCCAGCAGCTTCGACCCTAGCGGGAGGGCCTACGATGAGCAGTTCTTC. As protein: CASSFDPSGRAYDEQFF. The chain uses TRBV7-6 and TRBJ2-1, with TRBD2 matching 12 bases. Germline V CDR1 and CDR2: SGHVS, FNYEAQ. The CDR3 extends over 17 amino acids.

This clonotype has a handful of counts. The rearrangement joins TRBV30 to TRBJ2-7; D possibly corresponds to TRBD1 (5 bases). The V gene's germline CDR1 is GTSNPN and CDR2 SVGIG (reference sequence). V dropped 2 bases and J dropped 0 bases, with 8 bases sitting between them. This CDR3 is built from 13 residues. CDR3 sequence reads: CAWSKGHSYEQYF. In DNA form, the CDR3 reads TGTGCCTGGAGTAAAGGACACTCCTACGAGCAGTACTTC.

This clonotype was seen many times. CDR3 residues: CASRRDSVNTEAFF. The CDR3 nucleotides read TGTGCCAGTAGGCGGGACAGCGTGAACACTGAAGCTTTCTTT. The V call is TRBV19, the J call TRBJ1-1, with TRBD1 identical over 7 bases. Germline lookup yields CDR1 LNHDA and CDR2 SQIVND (reference sequence). The V gene end was trimmed by 6 bases and the J gene end by 0 bases; junction bases not matched to a gene: 4. CDR3 size: 14 residues.

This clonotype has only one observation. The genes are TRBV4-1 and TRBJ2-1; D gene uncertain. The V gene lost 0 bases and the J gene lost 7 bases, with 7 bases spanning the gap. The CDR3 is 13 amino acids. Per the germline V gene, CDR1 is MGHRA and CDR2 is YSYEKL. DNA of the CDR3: TGCGCCAGCAGCCAAGATCGTGTAAATGAGCAGTTCTTC. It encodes CASSQDRVNEQFF.

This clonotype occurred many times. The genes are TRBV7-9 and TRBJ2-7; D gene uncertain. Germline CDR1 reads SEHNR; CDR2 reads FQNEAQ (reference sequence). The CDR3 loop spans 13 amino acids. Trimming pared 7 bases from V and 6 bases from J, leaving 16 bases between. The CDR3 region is CASTSSSSGEQYF. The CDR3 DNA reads TGTGCCAGCACCTCCTCCTCATCAGGCGAGCAGTACTTC.

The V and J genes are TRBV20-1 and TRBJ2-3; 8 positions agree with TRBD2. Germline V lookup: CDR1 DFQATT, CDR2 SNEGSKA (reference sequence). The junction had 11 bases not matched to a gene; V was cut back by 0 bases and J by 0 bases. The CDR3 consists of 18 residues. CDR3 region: CSARDRPPGLGSTDTQYF. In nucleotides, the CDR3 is TGCAGTGCTAGAGATCGCCCTCCGGGACTAGGAAGCACAGATACGCAGTATTTT.

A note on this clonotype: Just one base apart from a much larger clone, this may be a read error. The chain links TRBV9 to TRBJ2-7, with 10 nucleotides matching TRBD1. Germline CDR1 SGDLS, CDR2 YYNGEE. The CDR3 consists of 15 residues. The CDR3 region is CASRWTGGEPYEQCF. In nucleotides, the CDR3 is TGTGCCAGCAGGTGGACAGGGGGGGAACCCTACGAGCAGTGCTTC.

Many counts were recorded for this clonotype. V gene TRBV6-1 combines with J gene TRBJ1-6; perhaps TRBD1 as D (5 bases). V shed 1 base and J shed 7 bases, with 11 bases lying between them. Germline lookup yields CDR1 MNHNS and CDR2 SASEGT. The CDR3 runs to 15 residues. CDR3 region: CASSEGPGFNSPLHF. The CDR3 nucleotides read TGTGCCAGCAGTGAAGGACCAGGGTTCAATTCACCCCTCCACTTT.

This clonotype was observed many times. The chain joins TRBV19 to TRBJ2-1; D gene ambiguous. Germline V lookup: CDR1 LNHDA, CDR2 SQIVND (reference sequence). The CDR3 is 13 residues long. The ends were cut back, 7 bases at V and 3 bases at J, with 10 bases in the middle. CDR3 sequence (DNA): TGTGCCAGTACCTCGGACGGCTACAATGAGCAGTTCTTC. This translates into CASTSDGYNEQFF.